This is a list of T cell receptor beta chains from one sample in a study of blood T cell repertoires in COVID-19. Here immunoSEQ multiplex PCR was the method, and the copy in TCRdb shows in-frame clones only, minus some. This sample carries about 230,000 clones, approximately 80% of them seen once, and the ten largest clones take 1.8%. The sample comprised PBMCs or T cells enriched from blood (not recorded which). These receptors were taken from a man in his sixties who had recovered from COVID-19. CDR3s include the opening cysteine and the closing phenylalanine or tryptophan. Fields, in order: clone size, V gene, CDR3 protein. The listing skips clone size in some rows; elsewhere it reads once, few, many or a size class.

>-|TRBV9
CASSPPLEATDTQYF
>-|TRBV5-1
CASSLGLSDTQYF
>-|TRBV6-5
CATFGQFGYEQYF
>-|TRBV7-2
CASSSRLAGGPDEQFF
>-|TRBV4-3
CASSLDRGRGYGYTF
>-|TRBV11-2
CASSFVAGGPITDTQYF
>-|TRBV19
CASSIKGGYQPQHF
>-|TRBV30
CAWSQGDEQYF
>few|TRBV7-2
CASSSRQGNSPLHF
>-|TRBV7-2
CASSLATGNTEAFF
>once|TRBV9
CASSAGQGLIGYTF